The 26 T cell receptor beta chains below come from one sample, sequenced in a study of blood T cell repertoires in COVID-19. TCRdb's copy holds only in-frame clones and misses some; the assay was immunoSEQ multiplex PCR. The sample lists 200,000 or so clones; roughly nine tenths were seen once. Sequencing was carried out using peripheral blood. Source of these receptors: a woman between 50 and 59 years old with acute or convalescent COVID-19.

The chain has TRBV6-5 and TRBJ2-7, with TRBD2 identical over 11 bases. This CDR3 is 13 amino acids long. The V segment lost 6 bases and the J segment 2 bases; nucleotides outside the gene matches: 0. CDR1 is MNHEY, CDR2 SVGAGI, per germline. The CDR3 sequence: CASRTSGAYEQYF. The CDR3 DNA reads as TGTGCCAGCAGGACTAGCGGGGCCTACGAGCAGTACTTC.

The chain employs TRBV6-9 and TRBJ1-4; no definite D call. This CDR3 comprises 15 residues. Trimming removed 1 base at V and 0 bases at J, with 6 bases between. The V gene's germline CDR1 is MNHGY and CDR2 SVAAGI. The CDR3 protein is CASSYFTATNEKLFF. The CDR3 nucleotides are TGTGCCAGCAGTTATTTTACTGCAACTAATGAAAAACTGTTTTTT.

This clone was counted a single time. The V gene is TRBV6-5, the J gene TRBJ1-2; the D gene is possibly TRBD1 (5 bases). Germline V CDR1 and CDR2: MNHEY, SVGAGI. The CDR3 runs 13 residues. V lost 6 bases and J 6 bases, leaving 14 bases between the germline ends. The CDR3 nucleotides read TGTGCCAGCAGAATAGGACACGGAAATGGCTACACCTTC. It yields the protein CASRIGHGNGYTF.

J is TRBJ1-2 and V is TRBV10-3; TRBD1 is a possible D gene (6 bases). The CDR3 has 12 amino acids. Germline CDR1 reads ENHRY; CDR2 reads SYGVKD. Deletions cut 5 bases from V and 7 bases from J, with 11 bases between. Here the CDR3 DNA reads TGTGCCATCAGTACACAGGGTCTTGGCTACACCTTC. Its translation: CAISTQGLGYTF.

The rearrangement links TRBV11-2 to TRBJ1-1; 9 nucleotides agree with TRBD1. Germline CDR1 is SGHAT and CDR2 is FQNNGV. V shed 3 bases and J 1 base; nucleotides not matched to a gene: 0. The CDR3 runs 14 residues. For the CDR3, the DNA is TGTGCCAGCAGCTTGGGACAGGGGAACACTGAAGCTTTCTTT. Protein sequence: CASSLGQGNTEAFF.

J is TRBJ1-6 and V is TRBV2; TRBD1 might be the D (6 bases). Trimming removed 2 bases at V and 4 bases at J, with 12 bases between. This CDR3 spans 16 amino acids. CDR1 SNHLY and CDR2 FYNNEI come from the germline V gene. CDR3 DNA sequence: TGTGCCAGCAGTGAATGGCCAGGGGATTATAATTCACCCCTCCACTTT. Its translation: CASSEWPGDYNSPLHF.

This rearrangement joins TRBV7-2 to TRBJ1-5, with TRBD1 as a possible D gene (5 bases). Trimming stripped 1 base from V and 4 bases from J, with 8 bases between. CDR3 size: 14 residues. Germline assignment: CDR1 SGHTA and CDR2 FQGNSA. The CDR3 loop reads CASSLVKGNQPQHF. In DNA, the CDR3 is TGTGCCAGCAGCTTAGTTAAGGGGAATCAGCCCCAGCATTTT.

This clone was found many times. Distinct nucleotide sequences in the sample also encode this CDR3. The chain employs TRBV6-5 and TRBJ1-2; 9 nucleotides match TRBD1. Trimming removed 2 bases from V and 7 bases from J; junction bases left unmatched: 5. The CDR3 totals 14 residues. Germline V gene lookup returns CDR1 MNHEY and CDR2 SVGAGI. CDR3 in amino acids: CASSYDRGLGGYTF. The CDR3 coding sequence is TGTGCCAGCAGTTACGACAGGGGGTTGGGTGGCTACACCTTC.

The chain couples TRBV5-1 to TRBJ2-3; D is unresolved. V lost 1 base to trimming and J lost 3 bases, with 12 bases between them. This CDR3 is 15 amino acids long. The V gene's germline CDR1 is SGHRS and CDR2 YFSETQ. The CDR3 DNA is TGCGCCAGCAGCTTGTCCCGCGGCCAAACAGATACGCAGTATTTT. This gives the protein CASSLSRGQTDTQYF.

The chain is built from TRBV24-1 and TRBJ2-2; the match to TRBD1 covers 11 bases. Per the germline V gene, CDR1 is KGHDR and CDR2 is SFDVKD. This CDR3 is 15 amino acids long. Trimming cost V 4 bases and J 6 bases; bases outside gene matches: 3. The CDR3 DNA reads TGTGCCACCAGTGACGTGGGACAGGGGGCCGGGGAGCTGTTTTTT. This codes for CATSDVGQGAGELFF.

The genes are TRBV4-2 and TRBJ2-6, with 9 bases fitting TRBD2. Germline values: CDR1 LGHNA, CDR2 YNFKEQ. V lost 1 base, J lost 8 bases, and 3 bases stayed unmatched. The CDR3 covers 15 residues. The CDR3 coding sequence is TGTGCCAGCAGCCAAGGGACTAGCGCTACCAACGTCCTGACTTTC. This translates into CASSQGTSATNVLTF.

V is TRBV2 and J is TRBJ2-7, with a tentative D call TRBD1 (5 bases). The CDR3 spans 15 residues. With 3 bases removed from V and 0 bases from J, the gap between germline ends came to 12 bases. Germline CDR1 is SNHLY and CDR2 is FYNNEI. CDR3 residues: CASSDMGPSSYEQYF. DNA for the CDR3: TGTGCCAGCAGTGATATGGGGCCGAGCTCCTACGAGCAGTACTTC. Using reference TRBV2 and TRBJ2-7 for the parts outside the CDR3, the full variable domain is EPEVTQTPSHQVTQMGQEVILRCVPISNHLYFYWYRQILGQKVEFLVSFYNNEISEKSEIFDDQFSVERPDGSNFTLKIRSTKLEDSAMYFCASSDMGPSSYEQYFGPGTRLTVT.

The chain uses TRBV4-3 and TRBJ2-2; D is unclear. Trimming removed 4 bases at V and 5 bases at J, with 14 bases between. Germline values: CDR1 LGHNA, CDR2 YSLEER. This CDR3 comprises 15 residues. CDR3 residues: CASSRLGPRTGELFF. CDR3 DNA: TGCGCCAGCAGCCGTCTAGGTCCCCGAACCGGGGAGCTGTTTTTT.

The chain couples TRBV5-1 to TRBJ1-5; a weak D match, TRBD1 (6 bases). Germline V gives CDR1 SGHRS, CDR2 YFSETQ. The CDR3 has 16 amino acids. V lost 3 bases, J lost 3 bases, and 16 bases lay in between. The CDR3 loop is CASSSGPQGHNQPQHF. CDR3 DNA sequence: TGCGCCAGCAGCTCGGGACCTCAGGGGCACAATCAGCCCCAGCATTTT.

This clone has just a few counts. CDR3 bases: TGCGCCAGCAGCCAAGAAGCGCACAGGGGAGGAAAACTGTTTTTT. Its protein product is CASSQEAHRGGKLFF. The chain employs TRBV4-3 and TRBJ1-4, with TRBD1 matching 7 bases. The V gene's germline CDR1 is LGHNA and CDR2 YSLEER. The length of the CDR3 is 15 residues. V dropped 0 bases and J dropped 10; count of bases not matched to a gene: 8.

The chain combines TRBV7-2 with TRBJ2-5; 16 bases map to TRBD2. V dropped 5 bases and J dropped 5; count of bases not matched to a gene: 5. The CDR3 runs 16 residues. Germline V gene data show CDR1 as SGHTA and CDR2 as FQGNSA. The CDR3 here is CASSTGLAGGRETQYF. The DNA of the CDR3 is TGTGCCAGCAGCACGGGACTAGCGGGGGGGCGCGAGACCCAGTACTTC.

The CDR3 coding sequence is TGTGCCAGCAGCCTGGACAGGGGTCGGGAGCAGTTCTTC. It encodes CASSLDRGREQFF. The J gene is TRBJ2-1, the V gene TRBV7-3; 9 nucleotides line up with TRBD1. Germline CDR1 and CDR2: SGHTA and FQGTGA. The CDR3 loop spans 13 amino acids. V trimming: 5 bases; J trimming: 10 bases; junction bases outside the gene matches: 6.

The chain uses TRBV30 and TRBJ2-1; a possible D gene is TRBD2 (6 bases). The CDR3 is 10 amino acids. Germline V gene lookup returns CDR1 GTSNPN and CDR2 SVGIG (reference sequence). Here the CDR3 reads CAGGDNEQFF. CDR3 in DNA: TGTGCTGGAGGGGACAATGAGCAGTTCTTC.

V gene TRBV6-5 combines with J gene TRBJ1-2; 9 bases align to TRBD1. The CDR3 covers 14 residues. Germline lookup yields CDR1 MNHEY and CDR2 SVGAGI. V lost 5 bases, J lost 7 bases, and 8 bases stayed unmatched. CDR3: CASSQGDRVTGYTF. The CDR3 DNA is TGTGCCAGCAGTCAGGGGGACAGGGTGACTGGCTACACCTTC.

This chain's CDR3 is CASSLMGSNTGELFF. The CDR3 bases are TGCGCCAGCAGCTTGATGGGCAGCAACACCGGGGAGCTGTTTTTT. The gene calls are TRBV5-1 and TRBJ2-2; D is unresolved. Per the germline V gene, CDR1 is SGHRS and CDR2 is YFSETQ. CDR3 size: 15 residues. Trimming cost V 1 base and J 2 bases, with 9 bases left between them.

The gene calls are TRBV14 and TRBJ1-1; D may be TRBD1 (5 bases). V was shortened by 0 bases and J by 6 bases, with 14 bases between the two germline ends. The CDR3 length is 15 residues. Looked up from germline, CDR1 is SGHDN and CDR2 is FVKESK. In DNA, the CDR3 is TGTGCCAGCAGCCAAGATGGGGCAAAATGGTCTGAAGCTTTCTTT. Translating it yields CASSQDGAKWSEAFF.

The CDR3: CASSSGQGEETQYF. The CDR3 nucleotides are TGTGCCAGCAGCTCGGGACAGGGAGAAGAGACCCAGTACTTC. This sequence joins TRBV5-5 and TRBJ2-5, with 9 bases matching TRBD1. This CDR3 spans 14 amino acids. The V gene's germline CDR1 is SGHKS and CDR2 YYEKEE (reference sequence). V lost 3 bases to trimming and J lost 3 bases; unmatched junction nucleotides: 3.

V and J are TRBV2 and TRBJ1-1; no firm D call. The V gene lost 8 bases and the J gene lost 3 bases, with 7 bases spanning the gap. This CDR3 region has 11 residues. The germline V gene has CDR1 SNHLY and CDR2 FYNNEI. Written as DNA, the CDR3 is TGTGCCAGCTGCGTAGACACTGAAGCTTTCTTT. Encoded protein: CASCVDTEAFF.

The V gene is TRBV30, the J gene TRBJ2-7; maybe TRBD2 (6 bases). The CDR3 consists of 11 residues. V lost 5 bases to trimming and J lost 1 base, with 6 bases between them. Germline CDR1 reads GTSNPN; CDR2 reads SVGIG (reference sequence). The CDR3 protein is CAWRGSYEQYF. CDR3 in DNA: TGTGCCTGGCGGGGGTCCTACGAGCAGTACTTC.

This clone appeared once. The rearrangement links TRBV11-3 to TRBJ1-2; D unclear. Trimming took off 5 bases at V and 4 bases at J, with 11 bases between the two ends. This CDR3 spans 13 amino acids. Germline loops: CDR1 SGHNT, CDR2 YENEEA. The CDR3 nucleotides read TGTGCCAGCAGCCCGCCTGGCCTCTATGGCTACACCTTC. This gives the protein CASSPPGLYGYTF.

The chain is built from TRBV6-1 and TRBJ2-3; tentatively, D is TRBD2 (5 bases). With 3 bases removed from V and 1 base from J, the gap between germline ends came to 11 bases. The V gene's germline CDR1 is MNHNS and CDR2 SASEGT. The CDR3 consists of 15 residues. The CDR3 DNA follows: TGTGCCAGCAGTGAGGCGGGTTTGGGCACAGATACGCAGTATTTT. It specifies CASSEAGLGTDTQYF.